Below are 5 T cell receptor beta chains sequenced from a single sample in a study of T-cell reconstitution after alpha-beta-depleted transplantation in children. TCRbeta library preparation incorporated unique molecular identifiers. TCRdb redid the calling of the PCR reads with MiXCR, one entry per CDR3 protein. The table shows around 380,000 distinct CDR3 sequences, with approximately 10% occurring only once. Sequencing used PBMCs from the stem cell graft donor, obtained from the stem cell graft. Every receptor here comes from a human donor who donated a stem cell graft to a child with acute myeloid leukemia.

CDR3 DNA: TGCAGTGCTAGGGGGACAGGGGATACCTACGAGCAGTACTTC. Translation: CSARGTGDTYEQYF. The chain uses TRBV20-1 and TRBJ2-7, with 10 bases fitting TRBD1. CDR1 and CDR2 from the germline V gene are DFQATT and SNEGSKA (reference sequence). Unmatched junction bases numbered 4, after V lost 3 bases and J lost 2 bases. This CDR3 has 14 amino acids.

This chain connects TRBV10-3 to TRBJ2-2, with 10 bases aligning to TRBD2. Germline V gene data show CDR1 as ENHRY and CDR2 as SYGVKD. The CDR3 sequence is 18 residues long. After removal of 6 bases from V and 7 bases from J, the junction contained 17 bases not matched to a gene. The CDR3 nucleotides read TGTGCCATCAGATCCCCTAAGACTAGCGGGCCCCGCCTCGGGGAGCTGTTTTTT. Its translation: CAIRSPKTSGPRLGELFF.

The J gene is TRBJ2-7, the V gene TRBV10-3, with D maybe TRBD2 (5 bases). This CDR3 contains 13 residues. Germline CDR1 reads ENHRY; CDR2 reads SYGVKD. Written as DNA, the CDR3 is TGTGCCACCCAAACTAAAACGGGGTACGACCAGTACGTC. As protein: CATQTKTGYDQYV.

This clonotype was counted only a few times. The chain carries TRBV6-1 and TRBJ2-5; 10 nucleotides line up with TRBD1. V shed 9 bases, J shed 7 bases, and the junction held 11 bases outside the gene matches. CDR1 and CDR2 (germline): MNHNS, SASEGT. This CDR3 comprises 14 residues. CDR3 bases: TGTGCCAGTAGGGACAGGGGAGGGTCCGGGACCCAGTACTTC. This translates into CASRDRGGSGTQYF.

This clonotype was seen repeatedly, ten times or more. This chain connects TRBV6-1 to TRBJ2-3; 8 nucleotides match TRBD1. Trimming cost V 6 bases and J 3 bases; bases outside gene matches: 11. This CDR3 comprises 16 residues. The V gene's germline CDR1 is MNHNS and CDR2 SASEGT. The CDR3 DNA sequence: TGTGCCAGCAGCGAATGGGGACAGGTGGGGACAGATACGCAGTATTTT. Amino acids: CASSEWGQVGTDTQYF.